The rows below give T cell receptor beta chains drawn from one sample of a study of molecular identifiers for immune sequencing clone quantification. Using its own MiXCR run on the PCR reads, TCRdb lists one record per CDR3 protein. The sample contains about 630,000 distinct CDR3 sequences, about 25% of which appear only once. Sequencing was done on a sample of naive CD8+ T cells from blood, with Jurkat cell RNA spiked in. These receptors all come from a human donor in good health. Some libraries in this study had Jurkat cell RNA spiked in. Each CDR3 is given with its conserved first and last residue. The D gene is left open where the match is weak. Clone size is not always given. Where it is, it says once, few, many or a class for expanded clones.

J gene	D gene	V gene	clone size	CDR3 DNA	CDR3 protein
TRBJ2-2	TRBD1	TRBV20-1	many	TGCAGTGGACTTGGAGCGGACAGGGCGAACACCGGGGAGCTGTTTTTT	CSGLGADRANTGELFF
TRBJ1-1	NA	TRBV28	NA	TGTGCCAGCAGTTTTTTCGTGGGCCGTACTGAAGCTTTCTTT	CASSFFVGRTEAFF
TRBJ2-7	TRBD1	TRBV2	many	TGTGCCAGCAAAGAAATCCCGGGACAGGGGTACTTC	CASKEIPGQGYF
TRBJ2-7	NA	TRBV20-1	many	TGCAGTGCTAGAGATGGCGCGGCAAGCTCCTACGAGCAGTACTTC	CSARDGAASSYEQYF
TRBJ2-1	TRBD2	TRBV7-3	few	TGTGCCAGCAGCTTAGGAGCGGGAGGTGTGAATGAGCAGTTCTTC	CASSLGAGGVNEQFF
TRBJ2-7	TRBD1	TRBV9	NA	TGTGCCAGCAGCGTAAGGACAGGGGTCCTCTACGAGCAGTACTTC	CASSVRTGVLYEQYF
TRBJ2-7	NA	TRBV7-6	NA	TGTACCAGCAGCTTAAGTCCGGTGGTCGGGACAAGGGGCAACGAGCAGTACTTC	CTSSLSPVVGTRGNEQYF
TRBJ2-5	NA	TRBV7-9	NA	TGTGCCAGCAGCTTAGGTCCTTGGGGCCAAGAGACCCAGTACTTC	CASSLGPWGQETQYF
TRBJ2-2	NA	TRBV3-1	many	TGTGCCAGCAGCCAAGACGGAAAGGGGTTGGCCGGGGAGCTGTTTTTT	CASSQDGKGLAGELFF
TRBJ2-7	NA	TRBV4-3	few	TGCGCCAGCAGCCAAGATCTCACCACCTCCTACGAGCAGTACTTC	CASSQDLTTSYEQYF
TRBJ2-1	TRBD2	TRBV4-3	NA	TGCGCCAGCAGCCACCAGACTAGCGGGGGGGCTTATGAGCAGTTCTTC	CASSHQTSGGAYEQFF
TRBJ1-1	NA	TRBV6-2/TRBV6-3	NA	TGTGCCAGCAGTTACACGCATGGGAGTGAAGCTTTCTTT	CASSYTHGSEAFF
TRBJ1-2	NA	TRBV14	many	TGTGCCAGCAGCCAAGTATTCGATCAAGCTAACTATGGCTACACCTTC	CASSQVFDQANYGYTF
TRBJ2-7	NA	TRBV7-6	many	TGTGCCAGCAGCTTAGCCGAACCTTATATCGGCGAGCAGTACTTC	CASSLAEPYIGEQYF
TRBJ2-1	TRBD2	TRBV6-2/TRBV6-3	NA	TGTGCCAGCAGTTACTCGGCGGACGCATGGGAGGCGGGGGGGCCGCATGAGCAGTTCTTC	CASSYSADAWEAGGPHEQFF
TRBJ2-2	TRBD1	TRBV24-1	many	TGTGCCACCAGTGATTTAGGCGGACAGGGTGTCACCGGGGAGCTGTTTTTT	CATSDLGGQGVTGELFF
TRBJ1-1	NA	TRBV7-9	NA	TGTGCCAGCAGCGCTCCAGGGAGCACTGAAGCTCTCTTT	CASSAPGSTEALF
TRBJ1-2	NA	TRBV7-9	NA	TGTGCCAGCAGCTTAGGGTCCAGGGCCATCTATGGCTACACCTTC	CASSLGSRAIYGYTF
TRBJ2-7	NA	TRBV27	NA	TGTGCCAGCAGTTCTGGGGGGCCCCCCTACGAGCAGTACTTC	CASSSGGPPYEQYF
TRBJ1-1	NA	TRBV4-2	NA	TGTGCCAGCAGCCTACCCAAAAAGACAGACTCTAACACTGAAGCTTTCTTT	CASSLPKKTDSNTEAFF
TRBJ2-3	TRBD2	TRBV9	few	TGTGCCAGCAGCGTAGCCGTGCGGGAGGGCCTAGGAGATACGCAGTATTTT	CASSVAVREGLGDTQYF
TRBJ2-3	NA	TRBV9	many	TGTGCCAGCAGCGTAGTCGGAGCCACAGATACGCAGTATTTT	CASSVVGATDTQYF
TRBJ2-1	NA	TRBV9	few	TGTGCCAGCAGCGTAAACTCGAATGAGCAGTTCTTC	CASSVNSNEQFF
TRBJ2-3	NA	TRBV3-1	once	TGTGCCAGCAGCCAAGACAACAGAACCACAGATACGCAGTATTTT	CASSQDNRTTDTQYF
TRBJ2-3	NA	TRBV12-3/TRBV12-4	many	TGTGCCAGCAGTCCGCAGGGGATTCGAGATACGCAGTATTTT	CASSPQGIRDTQYF
TRBJ2-7	NA	TRBV25-1	few	TGTGCCAGCAGTCCTTTATTTCAGGGTACCTACGAGCAGTACTTC	CASSPLFQGTYEQYF
TRBJ1-6	NA	TRBV7-9	few	TGTGCCAGCAGCATCACAAAAGCACAGGGAAATAATTCACCCCTCCACTTT	CASSITKAQGNNSPLHF
TRBJ2-1	NA	TRBV5-4	NA	TGTGCCAGCAGCTTAGACCTGGCCTCCAATGAGCAGTTCTTC	CASSLDLASNEQFF
TRBJ2-1	TRBD2	TRBV4-1	few	TGCGCCAGCAGCCAAGATTTAGCGGGAGGCCCATACAATGAGCAGTTCTTC	CASSQDLAGGPYNEQFF
TRBJ2-1	NA	TRBV28	NA	TGTGCCAGCGGAGACTTCTCCTATGAGCAGTTCTTC	CASGDFSYEQFF
TRBJ2-7	TRBD2	TRBV3-1	NA	TGTGCCAGCAGCTACGGGACTAGCGGGGCGGGGGAGCAGTACTTC	CASSYGTSGAGEQYF
TRBJ2-7	NA	TRBV7-9	NA	TGTGCCAACAGCCCCCCCATACGGAGGAGCTACGAGCAGTACTTC	CANSPPIRRSYEQYF
TRBJ2-7	NA	TRBV6-6	few	TGTGCCAGCAGTTACTCGGAGTATCCCTCCTACGAGCAGTACTTC	CASSYSEYPSYEQYF
TRBJ1-1	NA	TRBV19	many	TGTGCCAGTAGTATAGACCACCCGAACACTGAAGCTTTCTTT	CASSIDHPNTEAFF
TRBJ1-2	NA	TRBV12-3/TRBV12-4	NA	TGTGCCAGCAGTCCAGGGAGCGAGGGCTACACCTTC	CASSPGSEGYTF